Sequencing of this T cell receptor beta chain was carried out in a study of graft-versus-host responses after intestinal transplantation. The wider study: Multivisceral, liver-intestinal, or isolated intestinal transplants were received by the recipients. Recipients across the board were started on anti-thymocyte globulin induction, then kept on tacrolimus and steroids for approximately three years.

Trimming took off 0 bases at V and 1 base at J, with 13 bases between the two ends. Germline V gene lookup returns CDR1 SGDLS and CDR2 YYNGEE. The CDR3 runs 16 residues. Details on this clone: Its antigen is undetermined.

Study-wide results and caveats: Graft-versus-host to host-versus-graft clonal ratios in allografts were high in patients with graft-donor T cell macrochimerism. In recipient marrow, GvH clones were found, and some appeared first in ileum or blood.

Here immunoSEQ multiplex PCR was the method, and the copy in TCRdb shows in-frame clones only, minus some. The sample lists 11,000 or so clones; 80% were seen once. Sequenced material: PBMCs, taken about 67 weeks after intestinal transplant. The TCR was taken from a human patient who received an intestinal transplant, so some T cells may come from the graft donor. The V call is TRBV9, the J call TRBJ2-5; D remains ambiguous. DNA of the CDR3: TGTGCCAGCAGCGTAGAATTGGGTGGTTTCCAAGAGACCCAGTACTTC. Its translation is CASSVELGGFQETQYF.